This TCR beta chain came from a study of blood T cell repertoires in COVID-19. V shed 2 bases and J 2 bases; nucleotides not matched to a gene: 7. The CDR3 is made up of 18 amino acids. Germline V gene data show CDR1 as MNHNS and CDR2 as SASEGT. Adults between roughly 18 and 89 years of age took part from 20 to 25 US areas. Cohort placement rested on clinical history that participants reported themselves. Cohort 3 recovery required two negative PCRs, clearance, or symptom resolution. Source study methods: For nucleated cells, counts were estimated from reference gene primer amplification. Measured with immunoSEQ multiplex PCR; TCRdb has only the in-frame clones, and not every one. V and J calls and clone size follow that table, whereas D and trimming were derived from the DNA. The repertoire holds 240,000 or so clones, about 82% seen once, with 2% to 2.5% in the top ten.

The chain is built from TRBV6-1 and TRBJ1-6, with TRBD1 identical over 9 bases. The origin of this receptor is a woman aged 45 to 65 who had recovered from COVID-19. The sequenced material came from PBMCs or T cells enriched from blood (not recorded which). CDR3 in DNA: TGTGCCAGCAGTGAATATGGGACAGGGAGCGCCTATAATTCACCCCTCCACTTT. Translation gives CASSEYGTGSAYNSPLHF.